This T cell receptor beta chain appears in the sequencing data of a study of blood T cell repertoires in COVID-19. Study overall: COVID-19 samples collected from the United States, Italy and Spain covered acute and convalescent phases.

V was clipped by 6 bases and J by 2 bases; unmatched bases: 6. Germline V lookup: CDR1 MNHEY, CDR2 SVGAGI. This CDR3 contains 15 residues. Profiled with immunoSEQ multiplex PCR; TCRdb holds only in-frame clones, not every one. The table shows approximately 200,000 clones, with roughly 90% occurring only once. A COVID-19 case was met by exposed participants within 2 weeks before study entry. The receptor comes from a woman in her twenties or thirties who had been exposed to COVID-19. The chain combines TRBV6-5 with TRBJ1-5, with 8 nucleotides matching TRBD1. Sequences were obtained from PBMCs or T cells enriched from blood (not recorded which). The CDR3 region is CASRNDRGGNQPQHF. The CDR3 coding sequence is TGTGCCAGCAGAAATGACAGGGGTGGCAATCAGCCCCAGCATTTT.